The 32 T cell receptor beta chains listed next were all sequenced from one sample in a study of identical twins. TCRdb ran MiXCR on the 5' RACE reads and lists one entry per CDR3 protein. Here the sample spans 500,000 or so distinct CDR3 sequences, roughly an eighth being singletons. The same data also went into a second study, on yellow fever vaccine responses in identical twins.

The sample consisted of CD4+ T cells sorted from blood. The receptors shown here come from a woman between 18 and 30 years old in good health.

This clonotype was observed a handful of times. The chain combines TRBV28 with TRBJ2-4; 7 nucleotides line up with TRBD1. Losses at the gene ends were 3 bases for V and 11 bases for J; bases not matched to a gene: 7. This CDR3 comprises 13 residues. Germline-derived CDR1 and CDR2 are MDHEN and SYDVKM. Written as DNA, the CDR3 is TGTGCCAGCAGTTTCCAAACCGGACAGGTTCAGTACTTC. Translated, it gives CASSFQTGQVQYF.

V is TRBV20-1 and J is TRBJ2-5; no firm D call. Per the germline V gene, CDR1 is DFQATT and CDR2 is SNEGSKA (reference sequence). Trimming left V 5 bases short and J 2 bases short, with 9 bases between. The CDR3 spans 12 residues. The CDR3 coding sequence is TGCAGTGCTTTAGGACCTCAAGAGACCCAGTACTTC. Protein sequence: CSALGPQETQYF.

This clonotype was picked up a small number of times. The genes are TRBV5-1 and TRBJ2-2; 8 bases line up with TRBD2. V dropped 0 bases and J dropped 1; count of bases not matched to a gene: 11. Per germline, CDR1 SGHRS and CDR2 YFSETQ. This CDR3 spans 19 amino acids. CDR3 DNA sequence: TGCGCCAGCAGCTTGGCCGTGATTAGGCTAGCGGGGAACACCGGGGAGCTGTTTTTT. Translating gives CASSLAVIRLAGNTGELFF.

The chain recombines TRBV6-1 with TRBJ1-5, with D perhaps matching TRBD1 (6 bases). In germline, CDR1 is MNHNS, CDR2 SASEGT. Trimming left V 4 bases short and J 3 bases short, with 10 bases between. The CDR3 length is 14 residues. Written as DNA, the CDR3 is TGTGCCAGCAGTGCTACAGGGAACAATCAGCCCCAGCATTTT. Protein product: CASSATGNNQPQHF.

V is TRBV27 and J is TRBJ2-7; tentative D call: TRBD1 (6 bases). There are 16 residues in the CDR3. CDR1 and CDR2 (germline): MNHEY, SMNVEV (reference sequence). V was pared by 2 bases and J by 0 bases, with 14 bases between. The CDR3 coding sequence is TGTGCCAGCAGTTTAAATTACGGACAGAGCTCCTACGAGCAGTACTTC. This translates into CASSLNYGQSSYEQYF.

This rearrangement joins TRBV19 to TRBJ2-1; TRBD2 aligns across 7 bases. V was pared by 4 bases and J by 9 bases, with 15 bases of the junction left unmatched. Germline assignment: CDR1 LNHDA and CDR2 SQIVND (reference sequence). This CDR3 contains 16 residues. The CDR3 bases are TGTGCCAGTAGTACCTCCGAACTCGGGAGGCAAGGTGAGCAGTTCTTC. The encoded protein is CASSTSELGRQGEQFF.

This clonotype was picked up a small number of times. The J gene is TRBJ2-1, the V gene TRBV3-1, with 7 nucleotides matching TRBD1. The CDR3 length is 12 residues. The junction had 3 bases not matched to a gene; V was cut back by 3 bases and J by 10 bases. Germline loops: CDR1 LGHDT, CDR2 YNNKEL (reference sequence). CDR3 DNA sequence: TGTGCCAGCAGCCAGCTGGACAGGGAGCAGTTCTTC. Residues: CASSQLDREQFF.

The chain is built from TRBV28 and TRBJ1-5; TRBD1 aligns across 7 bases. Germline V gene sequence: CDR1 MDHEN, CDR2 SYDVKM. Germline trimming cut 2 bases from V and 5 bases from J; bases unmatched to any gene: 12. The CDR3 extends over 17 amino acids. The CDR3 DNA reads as TGTGCCAGCAGTTTAGCCAGACAGGGAATGAAGTATCAGCCCCAGCATTTT. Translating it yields CASSLARQGMKYQPQHF.

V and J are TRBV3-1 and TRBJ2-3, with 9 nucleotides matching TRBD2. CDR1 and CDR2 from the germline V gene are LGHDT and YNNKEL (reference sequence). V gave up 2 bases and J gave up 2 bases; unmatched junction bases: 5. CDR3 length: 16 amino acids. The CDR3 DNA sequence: TGTGCCAGCAGCCAACAGCGGGGGGTTCCCACAGATACGCAGTATTTT. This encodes CASSQQRGVPTDTQYF.

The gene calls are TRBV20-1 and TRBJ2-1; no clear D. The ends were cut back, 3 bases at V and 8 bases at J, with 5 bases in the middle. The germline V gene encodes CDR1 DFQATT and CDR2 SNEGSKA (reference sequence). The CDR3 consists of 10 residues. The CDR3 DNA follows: TGCAGTGCTAGTTTCGATGAGCAGTTCTTC. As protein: CSASFDEQFF.

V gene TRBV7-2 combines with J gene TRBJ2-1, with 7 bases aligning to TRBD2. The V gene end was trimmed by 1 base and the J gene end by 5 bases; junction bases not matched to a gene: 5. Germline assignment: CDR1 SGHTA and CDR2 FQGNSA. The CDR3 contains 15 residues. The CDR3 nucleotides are TGTGCCAGCAGCTTAGGCGGGACTACCGACAATGAGCAGTTCTTC. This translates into CASSLGGTTDNEQFF.

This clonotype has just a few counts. The CDR3: CASSQTVGQGTTDTQYF. The DNA of the CDR3 is TGCGCCAGCAGCCAAACCGTGGGACAGGGGACCACAGATACGCAGTATTTT. The chain combines TRBV4-3 with TRBJ2-3; 10 bases match TRBD1. Trimming cost V 2 bases and J 2 bases; bases outside gene matches: 7. Germline V gene lookup returns CDR1 LGHNA and CDR2 YSLEER. The length of the CDR3 is 17 residues.

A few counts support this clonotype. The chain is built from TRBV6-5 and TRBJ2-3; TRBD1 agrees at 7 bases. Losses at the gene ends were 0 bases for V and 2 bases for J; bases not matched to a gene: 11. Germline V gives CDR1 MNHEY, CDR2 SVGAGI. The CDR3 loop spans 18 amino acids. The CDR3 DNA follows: TGTGCCAGCAGTTACTCAAGAGACAGGGAGATCCTCACAGATACGCAGTATTTT. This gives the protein CASSYSRDREILTDTQYF.

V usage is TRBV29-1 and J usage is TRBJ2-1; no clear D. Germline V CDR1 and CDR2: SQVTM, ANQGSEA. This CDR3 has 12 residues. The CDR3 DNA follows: TGCAGTGGCAATAAACCGAACAATGAGCAGTTCTTC. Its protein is CSGNKPNNEQFF.

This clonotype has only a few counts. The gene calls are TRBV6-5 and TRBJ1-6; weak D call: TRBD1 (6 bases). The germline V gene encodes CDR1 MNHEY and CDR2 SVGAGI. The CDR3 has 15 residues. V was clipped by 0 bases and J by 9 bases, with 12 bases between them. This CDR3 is CASSYSRGRISPLHF. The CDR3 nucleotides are TGTGCCAGCAGTTACTCGCGGGGGCGAATTTCACCCCTCCACTTT.

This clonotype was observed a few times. The CDR3 region has the DNA TGTGCCAGCAGTTCCATACGAAAGGACCGACCCCACGAGCAGTACTTC. Amino acid sequence: CASSSIRKDRPHEQYF. The chain recombines TRBV6-5 with TRBJ2-7; D remains ambiguous. CDR3 length equals 16 residues. V lost 4 bases and J 5 bases, leaving 21 bases between the germline ends. The germline CDR1 and CDR2 sequences are MNHEY and SVGAGI.

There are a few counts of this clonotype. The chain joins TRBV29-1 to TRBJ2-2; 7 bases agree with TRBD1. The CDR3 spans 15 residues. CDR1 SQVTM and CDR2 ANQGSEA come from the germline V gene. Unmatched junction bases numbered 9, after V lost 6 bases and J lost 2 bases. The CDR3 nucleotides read TGCAGCGTATCTCGACAGGGCCTTAACACCGGGGAGCTGTTTTTT. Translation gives CSVSRQGLNTGELFF.

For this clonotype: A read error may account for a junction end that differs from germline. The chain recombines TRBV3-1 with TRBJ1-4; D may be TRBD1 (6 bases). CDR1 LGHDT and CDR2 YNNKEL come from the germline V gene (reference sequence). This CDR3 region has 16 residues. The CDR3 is CASSQTGTGTNQKLFF. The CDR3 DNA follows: TGTGCCAGCAGCCAAACAGGGACGGGAACTAATCAAAAACTGTTTTTT.

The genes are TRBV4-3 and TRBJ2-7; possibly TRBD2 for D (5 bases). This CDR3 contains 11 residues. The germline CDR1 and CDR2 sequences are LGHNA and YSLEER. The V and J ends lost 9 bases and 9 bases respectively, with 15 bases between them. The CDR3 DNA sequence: TGCGCCAGGCGGGTTGGAGCTAGGCAGTACTTC. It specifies CARRVGARQYF.

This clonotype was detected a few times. The CDR3 coding sequence is TGTGCCAGCAGTCCCCGCGCGGGGGCCACGGAGACCCAGTACTTC. The encoded protein is CASSPRAGATETQYF. The rearrangement uses TRBV12-3 or TRBV12-4 and TRBJ2-5; D may be TRBD2 (7 bases). The CDR3 is 15 amino acids. V gave up 5 bases and J gave up 5 bases, with 18 bases separating them.

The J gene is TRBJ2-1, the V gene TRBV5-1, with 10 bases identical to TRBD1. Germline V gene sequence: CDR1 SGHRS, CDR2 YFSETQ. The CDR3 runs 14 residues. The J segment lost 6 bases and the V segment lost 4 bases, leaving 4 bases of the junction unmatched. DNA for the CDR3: TGCGCCAGCAGCCGGGACAGGGGTAGCAATGAGCAGTTCTTC. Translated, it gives CASSRDRGSNEQFF.

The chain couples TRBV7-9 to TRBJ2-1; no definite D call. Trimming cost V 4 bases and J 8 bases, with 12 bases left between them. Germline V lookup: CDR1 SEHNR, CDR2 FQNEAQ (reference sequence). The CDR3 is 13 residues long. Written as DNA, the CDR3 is TGTGCCAGCAGCTCCGGGCCTGTCTATGAGCAGTTCTTC. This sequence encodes CASSSGPVYEQFF.

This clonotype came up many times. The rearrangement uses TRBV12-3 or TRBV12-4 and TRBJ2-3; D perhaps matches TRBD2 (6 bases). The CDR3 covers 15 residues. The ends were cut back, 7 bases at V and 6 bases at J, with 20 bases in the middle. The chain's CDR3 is CASNPGTRPDDTQYF. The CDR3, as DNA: TGTGCCAGCAACCCCGGGACTCGACCTGATGATACGCAGTATTTT.

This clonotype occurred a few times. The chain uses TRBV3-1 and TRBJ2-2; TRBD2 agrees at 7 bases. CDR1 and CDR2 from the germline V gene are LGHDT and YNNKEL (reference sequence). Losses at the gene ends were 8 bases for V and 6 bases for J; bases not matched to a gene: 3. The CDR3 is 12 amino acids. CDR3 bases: TGTGCCAGCGGGAGGGCGCCCGGGGAGCTGTTTTTT. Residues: CASGRAPGELFF.

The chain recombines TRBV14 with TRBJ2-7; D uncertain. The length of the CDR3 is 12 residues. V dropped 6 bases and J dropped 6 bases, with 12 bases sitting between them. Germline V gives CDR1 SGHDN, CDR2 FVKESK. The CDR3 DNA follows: TGTGCCAGCAGAGGTGGAACAGTCGAGCAGTACTTC. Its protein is CASRGGTVEQYF.

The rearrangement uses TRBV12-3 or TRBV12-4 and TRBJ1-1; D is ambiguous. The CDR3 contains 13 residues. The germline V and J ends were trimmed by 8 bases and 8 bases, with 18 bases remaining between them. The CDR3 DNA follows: TGTGCCAGCTTTACTGGTAGAGGGTTGGAAGCTTTCTTT. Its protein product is CASFTGRGLEAFF.

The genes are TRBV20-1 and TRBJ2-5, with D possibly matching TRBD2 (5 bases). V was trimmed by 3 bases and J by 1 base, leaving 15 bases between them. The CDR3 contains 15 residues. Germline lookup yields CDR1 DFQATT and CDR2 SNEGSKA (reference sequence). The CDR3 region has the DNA TGCAGTGCTAGTGACTACGCGGCCGTCCAAGAGACCCAGTACTTC. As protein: CSASDYAAVQETQYF.

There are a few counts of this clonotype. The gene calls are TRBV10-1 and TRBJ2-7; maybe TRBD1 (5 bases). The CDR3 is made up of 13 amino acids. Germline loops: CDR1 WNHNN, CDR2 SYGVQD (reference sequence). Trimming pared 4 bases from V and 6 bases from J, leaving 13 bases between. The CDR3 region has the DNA TGCGCCAGCAGTGGGTGGAAGGGGTTCGAGCAGTACTTC. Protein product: CASSGWKGFEQYF.

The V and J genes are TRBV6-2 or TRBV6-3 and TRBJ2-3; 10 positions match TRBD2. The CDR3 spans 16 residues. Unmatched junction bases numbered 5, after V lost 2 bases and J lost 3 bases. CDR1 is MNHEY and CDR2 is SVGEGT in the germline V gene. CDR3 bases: TGTGCCAGCAGTTACCTGACTAGCGGGTTAACAGATACGCAGTATTTT. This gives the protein CASSYLTSGLTDTQYF.

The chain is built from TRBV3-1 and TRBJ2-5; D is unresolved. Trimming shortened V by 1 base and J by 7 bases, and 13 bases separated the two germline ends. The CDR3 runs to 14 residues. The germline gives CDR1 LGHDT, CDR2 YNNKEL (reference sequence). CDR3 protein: CASSQGSTTMTQYF. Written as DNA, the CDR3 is TGTGCCAGCAGCCAAGGATCGACAACGATGACCCAGTACTTC.

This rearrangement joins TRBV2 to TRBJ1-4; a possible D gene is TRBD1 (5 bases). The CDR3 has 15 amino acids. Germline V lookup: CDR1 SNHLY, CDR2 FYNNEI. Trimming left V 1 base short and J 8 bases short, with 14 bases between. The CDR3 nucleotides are TGTGCCAGCAGTGAAGGGGGCCCCAAAGGGGAAAAACTGTTTTTT. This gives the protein CASSEGGPKGEKLFF.

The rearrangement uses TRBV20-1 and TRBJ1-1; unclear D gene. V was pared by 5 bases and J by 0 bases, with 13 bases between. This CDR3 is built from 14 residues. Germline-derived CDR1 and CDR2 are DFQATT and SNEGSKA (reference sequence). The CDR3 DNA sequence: TGCAGTGCTTCCTCAACAGTGTTGAACACTGAAGCTTTCTTT. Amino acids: CSASSTVLNTEAFF.